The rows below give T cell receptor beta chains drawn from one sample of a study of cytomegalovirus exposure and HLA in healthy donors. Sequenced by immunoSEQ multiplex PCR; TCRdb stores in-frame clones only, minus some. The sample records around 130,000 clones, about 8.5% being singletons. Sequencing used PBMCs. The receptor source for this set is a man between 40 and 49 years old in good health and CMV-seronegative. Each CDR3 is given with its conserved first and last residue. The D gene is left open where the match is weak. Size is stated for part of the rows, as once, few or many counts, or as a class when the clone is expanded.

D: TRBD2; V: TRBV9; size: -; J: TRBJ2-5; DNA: TGTGCCAGCAGCACAGGACTAGAGGGGTGGGAGACCCAGTACTTC; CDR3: CASSTGLEGWETQYF
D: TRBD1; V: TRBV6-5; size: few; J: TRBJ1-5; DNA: TGTGCCAGCAGTAGACAGGGAAATCAGCCCCAGCATTTT; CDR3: CASSRQGNQPQHF
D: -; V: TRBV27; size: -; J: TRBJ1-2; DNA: TGTGCCAGCAGTTTTCGGGATACTAACTATGGCTACACCTTC; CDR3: CASSFRDTNYGYTF
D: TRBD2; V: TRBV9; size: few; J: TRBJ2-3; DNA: TGTGCCAGCAGCGTAGTCGATAGCGGGTACAGCACAGATACGCAGTATTTT; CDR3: CASSVVDSGYSTDTQYF
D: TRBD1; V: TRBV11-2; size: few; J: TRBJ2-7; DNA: TGTGCCAGCAGCTTAGATAGGGGACAGGCCTACGAGCAGTACTTC; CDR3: CASSLDRGQAYEQYF
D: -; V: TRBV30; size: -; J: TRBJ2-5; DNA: TGTGCCGCTCCGGGACAACACCAAGAGACCCAGTACTTC; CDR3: CAAPGQHQETQYF
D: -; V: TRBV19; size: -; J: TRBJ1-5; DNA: TGTGCCAGTAGTATAGATCGAGGGTACAATCAGCCCCAGCATTTT; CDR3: CASSIDRGYNQPQHF
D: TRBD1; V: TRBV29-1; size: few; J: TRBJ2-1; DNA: TGCAGCGTGGTTTGGACAGGGGCGGCCTACAATGAGCAGTTCTTC; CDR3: CSVVWTGAAYNEQFF
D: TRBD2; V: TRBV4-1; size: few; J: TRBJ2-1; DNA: TGCGCCAGCAGCCCTCCCGTCGGGGGGTCGCACAATGAGCAGTTCTTC; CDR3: CASSPPVGGSHNEQFF
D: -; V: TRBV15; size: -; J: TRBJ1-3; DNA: TGTGCCACCAGCAGACACGGCGCGGGGACGGGAGGAAACACCATATATTTT; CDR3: CATSRHGAGTGGNTIYF
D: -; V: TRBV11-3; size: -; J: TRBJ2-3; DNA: TGTGCCAGCAGCTTAGGAGGGGGGGTCACAGATACGCAGTATTTT; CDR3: CASSLGGGVTDTQYF
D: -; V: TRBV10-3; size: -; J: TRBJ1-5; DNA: TGTGCCATCAGTGAGTTCTGGGCAGATAGCAATCAGCCCCAGCATTTT; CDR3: CAISEFWADSNQPQHF
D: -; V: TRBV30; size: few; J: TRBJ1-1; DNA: TGTGCCTGGAATTCTCCGGGCGGGACTGAAGCTTTCTTT; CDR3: CAWNSPGGTEAFF
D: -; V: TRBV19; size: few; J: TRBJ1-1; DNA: TGTGCCAGTAGTTCAGGGACTGATTGGAACACTGAAGCTTTCTTT; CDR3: CASSSGTDWNTEAFF
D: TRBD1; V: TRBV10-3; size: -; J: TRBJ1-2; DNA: TGTGCCATCAGTGAATCCGACAGGGCTAACTATGGCTACACCTTC; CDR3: CAISESDRANYGYTF
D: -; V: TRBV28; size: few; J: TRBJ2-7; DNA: TGTGCCAACTCCCGGGGCAGGGGCTACGAGCAGTACTTC; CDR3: CANSRGRGYEQYF
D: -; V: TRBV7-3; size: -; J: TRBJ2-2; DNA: TGTGCCAGCAGGGAGCCGGAGAACACCGGGGAGCTGTTTTTT; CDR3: CASREPENTGELFF
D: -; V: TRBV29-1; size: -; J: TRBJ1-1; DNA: TGCAGCGTTGAAGGGGAGTGGACTGAAGCTTTCTTT; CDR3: CSVEGEWTEAFF
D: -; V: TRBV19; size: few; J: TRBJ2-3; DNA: TGTGCCAGTAGGGAGAGAACCACAGATACGCAGTATTTT; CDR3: CASRERTTDTQYF
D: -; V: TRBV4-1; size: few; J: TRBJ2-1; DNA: TGCGCCAGCAGCCAAGGCGATGCCTCTTTGAATGAGCAGTTCTTC; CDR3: CASSQGDASLNEQFF
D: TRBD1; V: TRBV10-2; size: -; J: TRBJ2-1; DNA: TGCGCCATCAGGGGGCTAGGATGGAATGAGCAGTTCTTC; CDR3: CAIRGLGWNEQFF
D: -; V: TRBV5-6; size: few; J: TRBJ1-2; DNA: TGTGCCAGCAGCCTTCGCTATGGCTACACCTTC; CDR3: CASSLRYGYTF
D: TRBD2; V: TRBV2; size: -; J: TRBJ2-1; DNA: TGTGCCAGCAGTGAAGCGGAAAGACTAGCGGGGGGGCTAAATGAGCAGTTCTTC; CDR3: CASSEAERLAGGLNEQFF
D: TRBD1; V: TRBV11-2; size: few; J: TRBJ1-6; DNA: TGTGCCAGCAGCCGGACCGGGACAGAGAATTCACCCCTCCACTTT; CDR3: CASSRTGTENSPLHF
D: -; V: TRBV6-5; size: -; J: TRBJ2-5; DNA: TGTGCCAGCAGTTACTCGACCGGAGGAACAGAGACCCAGTACTTC; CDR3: CASSYSTGGTETQYF
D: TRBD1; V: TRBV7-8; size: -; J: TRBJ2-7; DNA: TGTGCCAGCAGCTTAGGTGGGACAGGGTCGTACGAGCAGTACTTC; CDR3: CASSLGGTGSYEQYF
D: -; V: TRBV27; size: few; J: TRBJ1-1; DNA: TGTGCCAGCATGCCAGGAATGAACACTGAAGCTTTCTTT; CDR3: CASMPGMNTEAFF
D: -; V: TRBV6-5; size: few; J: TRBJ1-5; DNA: -; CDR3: CASSFGPGSNQPQHF
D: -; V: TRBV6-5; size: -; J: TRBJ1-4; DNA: TGTGCCAGCAGTTACTCGAGAGCAGGGGTAGAAAAACTGTTTTTT; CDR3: CASSYSRAGVEKLFF
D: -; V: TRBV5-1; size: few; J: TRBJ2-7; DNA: TGCGCCAGCAGCTTGGAGGAGACTACGTACTACGAGCAGTACTTC; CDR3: CASSLEETTYYEQYF
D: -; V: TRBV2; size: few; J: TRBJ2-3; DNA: TGTGCCAGCGCCTACGGGGGGCCCTACCTCACAGATACGCAGTATTTT; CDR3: CASAYGGPYLTDTQYF
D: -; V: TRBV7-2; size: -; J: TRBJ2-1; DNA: TGTGCCAGCAGCTTACCGGGGGGCCTTAATGAGCAGTTCTTC; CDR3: CASSLPGGLNEQFF
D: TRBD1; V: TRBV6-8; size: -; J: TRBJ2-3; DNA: TGTGCCACCACAGGGGGAACTACAGATACGCAGTATTTT; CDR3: CATTGGTTDTQYF
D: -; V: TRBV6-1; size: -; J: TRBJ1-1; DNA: TGTGCCAGCAGTGAAAGGCAGGGGAGCACTGAAGCTTTCTTT; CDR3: CASSERQGSTEAFF
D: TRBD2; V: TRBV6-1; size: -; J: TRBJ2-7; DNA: TGTGCCAGCAGTGAGCCTGGGGGGAGGGGAGTCGAGCAGTACTTC; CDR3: CASSEPGGRGVEQYF
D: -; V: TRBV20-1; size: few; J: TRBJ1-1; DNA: TGCAGTGGGGCGGGAAACACTGAAGCTTTCTTT; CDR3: CSGAGNTEAFF
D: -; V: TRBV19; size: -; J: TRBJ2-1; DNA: TGTGCCAGTAGTATTCAGGGGTACAATGAGCAGTTCTTC; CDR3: CASSIQGYNEQFF
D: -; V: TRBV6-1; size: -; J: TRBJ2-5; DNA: TGTGCCAGCGGAGAAGAGACCCAGTACTTC; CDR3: CASGEETQYF
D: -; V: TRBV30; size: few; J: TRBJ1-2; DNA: TGTGCCTGGAGTAGGGGGAAGGGCTACACCTTC; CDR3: CAWSRGKGYTF
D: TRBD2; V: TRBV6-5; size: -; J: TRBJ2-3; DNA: TGTGCCAGCAGAATGACTAGCGGGGGCCGGGGTACGCAGTATTTT; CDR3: CASRMTSGGRGTQYF
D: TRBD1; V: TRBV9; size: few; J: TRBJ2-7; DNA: TGTGCCAGCAGCGCGACAGGGGACGAGCAGTACTTC; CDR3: CASSATGDEQYF
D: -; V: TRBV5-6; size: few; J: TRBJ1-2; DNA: TGTGCCAGCAGCTTGGGGTCGGCAGGTTTATCACCGCCGCGTGGCTACACCTTC; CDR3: CASSLGSAGLSPPRGYTF
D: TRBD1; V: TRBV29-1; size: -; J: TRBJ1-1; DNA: TGCAGCGTTGAAAACCAGGGGGCGGACACTGAAGCTTTCTTT; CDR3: CSVENQGADTEAFF
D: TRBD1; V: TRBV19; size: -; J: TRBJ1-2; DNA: TGTGCCAGTAGTACCCCGGGACAGGGGCACTATGGGGGCTACACCTTC; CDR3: CASSTPGQGHYGGYTF
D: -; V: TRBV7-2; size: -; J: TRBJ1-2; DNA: TGTGCCAGCAGCTTAGGGCAGGGCCTTCGGGGCTACACCTTC; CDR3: CASSLGQGLRGYTF
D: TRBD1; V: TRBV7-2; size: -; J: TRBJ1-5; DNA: TGTGCCAGCAGCTTAGGGGGGACAGGGCAGCCCCAGCATTTT; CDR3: CASSLGGTGQPQHF
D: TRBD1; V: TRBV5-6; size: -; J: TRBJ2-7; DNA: TGTGCCAGCACCCAACCCGGGACAGGGCTCTCCGAGCAGTACTTC; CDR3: CASTQPGTGLSEQYF
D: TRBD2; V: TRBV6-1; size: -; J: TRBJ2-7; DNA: TGTGCCAGCAGTGCAGAAAGCGGGGTCCTCTACGAGCAGTACTTC; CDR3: CASSAESGVLYEQYF
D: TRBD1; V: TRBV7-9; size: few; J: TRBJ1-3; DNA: TGTGCCAGCAGCTTAGTCTCGACAGGGGAGGACACCATATATTTT; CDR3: CASSLVSTGEDTIYF
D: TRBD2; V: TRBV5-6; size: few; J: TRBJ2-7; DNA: TGTGCCAGCAGCTTCCAAGCGGGGGGGCGAAACGAGCAGTACTTC; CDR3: CASSFQAGGRNEQYF
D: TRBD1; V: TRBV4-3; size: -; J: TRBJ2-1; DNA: TGCGCCAGCAGCCAAGAGAGACAGGGGTCCTACAATGCGCAGTTCTTC; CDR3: CASSQERQGSYNAQFF